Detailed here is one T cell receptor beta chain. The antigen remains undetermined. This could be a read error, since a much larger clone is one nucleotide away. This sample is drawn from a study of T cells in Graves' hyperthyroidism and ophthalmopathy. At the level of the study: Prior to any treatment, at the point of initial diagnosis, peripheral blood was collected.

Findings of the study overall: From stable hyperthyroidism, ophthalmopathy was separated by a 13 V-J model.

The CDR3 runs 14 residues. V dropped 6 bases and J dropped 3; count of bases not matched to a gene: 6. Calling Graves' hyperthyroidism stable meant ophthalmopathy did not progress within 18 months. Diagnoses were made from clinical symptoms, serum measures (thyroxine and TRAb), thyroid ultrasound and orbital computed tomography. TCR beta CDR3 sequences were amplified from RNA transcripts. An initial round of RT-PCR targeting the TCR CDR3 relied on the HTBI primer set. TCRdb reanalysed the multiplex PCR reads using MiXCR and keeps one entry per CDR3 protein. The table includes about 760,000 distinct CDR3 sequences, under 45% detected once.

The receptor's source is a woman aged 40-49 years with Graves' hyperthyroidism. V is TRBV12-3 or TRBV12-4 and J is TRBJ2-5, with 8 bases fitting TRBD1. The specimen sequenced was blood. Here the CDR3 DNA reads TGTGCCAGCAGCCCTTGGACAGGGAAAGAGACCCAGTACTTC. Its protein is CASSPWTGKETQYF.